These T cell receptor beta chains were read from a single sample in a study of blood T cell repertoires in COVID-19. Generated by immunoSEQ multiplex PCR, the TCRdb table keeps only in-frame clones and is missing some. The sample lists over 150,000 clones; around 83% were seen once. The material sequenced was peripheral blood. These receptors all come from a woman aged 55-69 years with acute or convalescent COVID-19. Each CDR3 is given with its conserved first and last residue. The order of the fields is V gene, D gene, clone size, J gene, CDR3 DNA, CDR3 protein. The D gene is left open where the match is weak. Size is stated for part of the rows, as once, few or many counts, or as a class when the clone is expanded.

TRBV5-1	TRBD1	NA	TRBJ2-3	TGCGCCAGCAGCCTCGGACAGGGGGCTAGCACAGATACGCAGTATTTT	CASSLGQGASTDTQYF
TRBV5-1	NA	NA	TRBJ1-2	TGCGCCAGCAGCTTGGACAGCAACTATGGCTACACCTTC	CASSLDSNYGYTF
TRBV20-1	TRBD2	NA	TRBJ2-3	TGCAGTGCTAGTAGGCGGGGGGGCCTAGATACGCAGTATTTT	CSASRRGGLDTQYF
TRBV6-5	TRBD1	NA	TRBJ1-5	TGTGCCTCGGGCCGGGACAGGAATAGCAATCAGCCCCAGCATTTT	CASGRDRNSNQPQHF
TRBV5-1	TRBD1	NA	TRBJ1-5	TGCGCCAGCAGCTTGACAGGGGTCGGCAATCAGCCCCAGCATTTT	CASSLTGVGNQPQHF
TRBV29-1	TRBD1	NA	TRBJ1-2	TGCAGCGTTGTCGTGGGACAGAGATACTATGGCTACACCTTC	CSVVVGQRYYGYTF
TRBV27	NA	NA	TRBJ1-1	TGTGCCAGCAGTCCTAGGTATCGCAGAATCCCTGAAGCTTTCTTT	CASSPRYRRIPEAFF
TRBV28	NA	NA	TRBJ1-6	TGTGCCAACCAGGGAGGGGATAGGTCACCCCTCCACTTT	CANQGGDRSPLHF
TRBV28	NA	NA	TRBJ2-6	TGTGCCAGCAGGCCAACTGACAGTACTGGGGCCAACGTCCTGACTTTC	CASRPTDSTGANVLTF
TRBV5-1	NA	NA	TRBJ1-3	TGCGCCAGCAGCTTGGCAGGGTCTGGAAACACCATATATTTT	CASSLAGSGNTIYF
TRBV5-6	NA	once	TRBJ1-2	TGTGCCAGCAGCGGGGGGGCATGGGACCCCAACTATGGCTACACCTTC	CASSGGAWDPNYGYTF
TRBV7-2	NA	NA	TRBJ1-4	TGTGCCAGCAGCCACCCGGGACTGAATGAAAAACTGTTTTTT	CASSHPGLNEKLFF
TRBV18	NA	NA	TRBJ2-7	TGTGCCAGCTCACCCCAGGGCAGGTCCTACGAGCAGTACTTC	CASSPQGRSYEQYF